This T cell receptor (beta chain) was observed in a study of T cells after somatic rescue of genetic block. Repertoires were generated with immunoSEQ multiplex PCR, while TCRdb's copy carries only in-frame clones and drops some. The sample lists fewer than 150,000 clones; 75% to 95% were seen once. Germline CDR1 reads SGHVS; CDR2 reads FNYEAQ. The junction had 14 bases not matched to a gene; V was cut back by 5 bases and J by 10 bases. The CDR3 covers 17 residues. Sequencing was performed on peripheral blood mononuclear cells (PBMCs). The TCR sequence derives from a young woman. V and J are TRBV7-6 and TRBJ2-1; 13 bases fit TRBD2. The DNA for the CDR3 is TGTGCCAGCAGCCCTCGGCTACTAGCGGGGGGGTTCTGGGAGCAGTTCTTC. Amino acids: CASSPRLLAGGFWEQFF.